This is a list of T cell receptor beta chains from one sample in a study of technical replicates of blood from four donors. The protocol was immunoSEQ multiplex PCR, while the TCRdb copy is restricted to in-frame clones and leaves out a portion. The repertoire consists of roughly 15,000 clones, with approximately 88% occurring once and the leading ten covering about 11%. The material sequenced was PBMCs. These receptors were obtained from a human donor in good health. CDR3s include the opening cysteine and the closing phenylalanine or tryptophan. Some rows have no size entry. The others give once, few or many, or a class for an expanded clone.

j_call clone_size v_call cdr3_aa
TRBJ1-1 - TRBV29-1 CSVGQGSNTEAFF
TRBJ2-1 once TRBV5-1 CASSSSGRDYNEQFF
TRBJ2-3 - TRBV11-2 CASSLLTSGASFTQYF
TRBJ1-3 - TRBV9 CASSGTPLSGNTIYF
TRBJ2-1 - TRBV19 CASRPGQQYNEQFF
TRBJ1-4 - TRBV27 CASSFGGANEKLFF
TRBJ2-1 - TRBV29-1 CSVETQGDEQFF
TRBJ1-2 - TRBV7-3 CASSLRPRGQEDGYTF
TRBJ1-1 - TRBV27 CATSGTNSYTEAFF
TRBJ2-4 - TRBV14 CASSETGFEPKNIQYF
TRBJ2-7 - TRBV10-2 CASLSQGASYEQYF
TRBJ2-2 - TRBV18 CASSSGQGAKDGELFF
TRBJ2-7 - TRBV6-1 CASSEPGQATYEQYF
TRBJ1-3 - TRBV6-5 CASTDRQGNTIYF
TRBJ2-2 - TRBV30 CAWSVPSVHTGELFF
TRBJ1-2 - TRBV6-5 CASSYAYNYGYTF
TRBJ2-5 - TRBV29-1 CSVPGQAGETQYF
TRBJ2-7 - TRBV18 CASSPPVEGRTYEQYF
TRBJ2-5 - TRBV5-4 CASSLPTGASGRGGETQYF
TRBJ2-3 - TRBV4-1 CASSTPRHVSTDTQYF
TRBJ1-1 - TRBV5-1 CASSLDRDTEAFF
TRBJ2-7 - TRBV5-5 CASRQGGGDLYEQYF
TRBJ1-3 - TRBV30 CAWSVLSGLSGNTIYF
TRBJ2-1 - TRBV27 CASSSGTAPYNEQFF
TRBJ2-2 - TRBV7-9 CAINRVNTGELFF
TRBJ2-5 - TRBV10-3 CAVTSGIQETQYF
TRBJ1-4 - TRBV28 CASSPPGGTNEKLFF
TRBJ2-1 - TRBV11-3 CASSSTNEQFF
TRBJ1-2 - TRBV7-9 CASSPGRGFDYGYTF